These 19 T cell receptor beta chains came from one sample sequenced in a study of blood T cells in healthy people across ages. Through a sample-barcoded 5' primer and a J-beta primer mix, a second PCR was run for about 6 to 12 cycles. One entry per CDR3 protein, called by TCRdb with MiXCR from the 5' RACE reads. Of about 1.5 million distinct CDR3 sequences listed, approximately 40% are singletons. Sequencing input: blood. These receptors all stem from a woman aged 18-29 years in good health.

This clonotype was observed a few times. The chain joins TRBV7-2 to TRBJ2-1; a possible D gene is TRBD1 (5 bases). V dropped 1 base and J dropped 0 bases, with 10 bases sitting between them. CDR3 size: 16 residues. Germline V CDR1 and CDR2: SGHTA, FQGNSA. Here the CDR3 reads CASSLGQLNSYNEQFF. The CDR3 DNA is TGTGCCAGCAGCTTAGGACAGCTTAACTCCTACAATGAGCAGTTCTTC.

This clonotype was observed a handful of times. The J gene is TRBJ2-2, the V gene TRBV5-1; D is unresolved. V lost 2 bases to trimming and J lost 1 base, with 6 bases between them. The CDR3 runs to 14 residues. CDR1 is SGHRS and CDR2 is YFSETQ in the germline V gene. The CDR3 sequence: CASSFTENTGELFF. CDR3 nucleotides: TGCGCCAGCAGCTTCACTGAGAACACCGGGGAGCTGTTTTTT.

As to this clonotype: An end of the junction differs from the germline gene, which may be a read error. J is TRBJ1-6 and V is TRBV20-1; 7 nucleotides align to TRBD1. The V gene's germline CDR1 is DFQATT and CDR2 SNEGSKA (reference sequence). CDR3 length: 15 residues. The CDR3 DNA reads as TGCAGTACTAGAGATGTGACAGGGAAAGGATCACCCCTCCACTTT. The encoded protein is CSTRDVTGKGSPLHF.

This clonotype was observed a few times. The chain is built from TRBV12-3 or TRBV12-4 and TRBJ2-7, with D perhaps matching TRBD1 or TRBD2 (5 bases each). CDR3 size: 15 residues. Between the trimmed V and J ends, which lost 6 bases and 0 bases, there was a span of 15 bases. CDR3 nucleotides: TGTGCCAGCAGATTAACGGGACGGAGCTCCTACGAGCAGTACTTC. Amino acids: CASRLTGRSSYEQYF.

V gene TRBV2 combines with J gene TRBJ1-1; 10 nucleotides agree with TRBD1. The J segment lost 5 bases and the V segment lost 6 bases, leaving 12 bases of the junction unmatched. This CDR3 has 16 residues. Germline CDR1 SNHLY, CDR2 FYNNEI. The CDR3 protein is CASRRQGASIRTEAFF. The CDR3 DNA follows: TGTGCCAGCAGGAGACAGGGGGCCTCGATCCGGACTGAAGCTTTCTTT.

A remark on this clonotype: A read error may account for a junction end that differs from germline. The chain recombines TRBV10-3 with TRBJ1-5; D is perhaps TRBD1 (6 bases). Germline V lookup: CDR1 ENHRY, CDR2 SYGVKD. CDR3 size: 14 residues. CDR3 sequence: CTISERGGDQPQHF. The CDR3 nucleotides are TGTACCATCAGTGAAAGGGGGGGGGATCAGCCCCAGCATTTT.

The chain is built from TRBV18 and TRBJ2-3; tentative D call: TRBD1 (5 bases). V lost 3 bases and J lost 7, with 11 bases in between. The CDR3 has 13 amino acids. Germline CDR1 KGHSH, CDR2 LQKENI. CDR3 bases: TGTGCCAGCTCACCTCTGGACAAAAATACGCAGTATTTT. Protein: CASSPLDKNTQYF.

This clonotype was seen more than once but under ten times. This sequence joins TRBV27 and TRBJ2-7; 7 bases fit TRBD1. Germline V gives CDR1 MNHEY, CDR2 SMNVEV (reference sequence). This CDR3 spans 15 amino acids. J lost 0 bases, V lost 5 bases, and 7 bases had no gene match. The CDR3 nucleotides read TGTGCCAGCAGTCCGGTGGGACAGAACTCCTACGAGCAGTACTTC. Translation gives CASSPVGQNSYEQYF.

This clonotype was counted many times. The chain combines TRBV7-2 with TRBJ2-7; 7 nucleotides match TRBD1. V trimming: 4 bases; J trimming: 3 bases; junction bases outside the gene matches: 3. CDR3 length: 13 amino acids. CDR1 SGHTA and CDR2 FQGNSA come from the germline V gene. The CDR3 DNA reads TGTGCCAGCAGCTCGACAGGGTACTACGAGCAGTACTTC. Protein sequence: CASSSTGYYEQYF.

The gene calls are TRBV10-1 and TRBJ2-5, with 9 bases that match TRBD1. This CDR3 region has 14 residues. Germline V gene lookup returns CDR1 WNHNN and CDR2 SYGVQD (reference sequence). Trimming removed 10 bases from V and 5 bases from J; junction bases left unmatched: 11. This CDR3 reads CATSTGGTGETQYF. The CDR3 region has the DNA TGCGCCACCTCTACAGGGGGCACCGGGGAGACCCAGTACTTC.

The chain couples TRBV7-9 to TRBJ1-1; 9 positions agree with TRBD1. CDR3 length: 15 amino acids. Germline loops: CDR1 SEHNR, CDR2 FQNEAQ (reference sequence). J gave up 3 bases and V 5 bases, and 7 bases lay outside the gene matches. CDR3 sequence reads: CASSATGGSYTEAFF. The CDR3 DNA is TGTGCCAGCAGCGCCACAGGGGGCTCGTACACTGAAGCTTTCTTT.

CDR3 DNA: TGTGCCAGCAAATGGGGGTACAATGAGCAGTTCTTC. Its translation is CASKWGYNEQFF. V usage is TRBV12-3 or TRBV12-4 and J usage is TRBJ2-1; D is tentatively TRBD1 or TRBD2 (5 bases each). The CDR3 is made up of 12 amino acids. V shed 7 bases and J shed 4 bases, with 8 bases lying between them.

The rearrangement uses TRBV12-3 or TRBV12-4 and TRBJ2-7, with a possible D match to TRBD2 (6 bases). The CDR3 has 15 amino acids. V was cut by 4 bases and J by 7 bases, with 20 bases left in between. The CDR3 loop is CASSWDSPTYNEQYF. CDR3 bases: TGTGCCAGCAGTTGGGACTCCCCAACCTACAATGAGCAGTACTTC.

With regard to this clonotype: Since a much larger clone is just one base distant, this may be a read error. The chain combines TRBV10-1 with TRBJ2-3; unclear D gene. V was clipped by 4 bases and J by 5 bases, with 13 bases between them. The CDR3 contains 14 residues. Germline CDR1 reads WNHNN; CDR2 reads SYGVQD (reference sequence). The DNA of the CDR3 is TGCGCCAGCAGTGCGCGAGCATTGGGAGATACGCAGTATTTT. Its protein product is CASSARALGDTQYF.

V gene TRBV11-2 combines with J gene TRBJ2-4; 9 nucleotides agree with TRBD2. Matching the DNA end better, TRBJ2-7 makes the J call doubtful. This CDR3 spans 17 amino acids. The germline gives CDR1 SGHAT, CDR2 FQNNGV. The CDR3 region is CASSLDPGSGRSYEQYF. The CDR3 coding sequence is TGTGCCAGCAGCTTAGATCCGGGTAGCGGGAGATCCTACGAGCAGTACTTC.

This clonotype has just a few counts. The chain employs TRBV7-9 and TRBJ2-7, with D uncertain. V was clipped by 3 bases and J by 3 bases, with 6 bases between them. CDR3 length equals 12 residues. In germline, CDR1 is SEHNR, CDR2 FQNEAQ (reference sequence). The CDR3 here is CASSFQNYEQYF. The CDR3 nucleotides read TGTGCCAGCAGCTTCCAGAACTACGAGCAGTACTTC.

On this clonotype itself: A far larger clone is a single base away, which makes a read error likely. V is TRBV28 and J is TRBJ2-5; tentative D call: TRBD2 (5 bases). The end of the DNA aligns better with TRBJ2-7, so the J call may be wrong. This CDR3 region has 11 residues. Looked up from germline, CDR1 is MDHEN and CDR2 is SYDVKM. This CDR3 is CASRFGDEQYF. The DNA for the CDR3 is TGTGCCAGCAGATTCGGGGACGAGCAGTACTTC.

The V gene is TRBV7-9, the J gene TRBJ1-2; 10 bases are shared with TRBD1. The CDR3 contains 13 residues. V lost 5 bases and J lost 8; bases outside the gene matches: 5. The germline gives CDR1 SEHNR, CDR2 FQNEAQ (reference sequence). CDR3 loop: CASSPGQGQGYTF. CDR3 in DNA: TGTGCCAGCAGCCCGGGACAGGGGCAAGGCTACACCTTC.

This clonotype occurred a few times. The chain carries TRBV20-1 and TRBJ2-3; 10 positions match TRBD2. The ends lost 5 bases at V and 5 bases at J; junction bases unmatched: 7. The germline CDR1 and CDR2 sequences are DFQATT and SNEGSKA (reference sequence). The CDR3 extends over 14 amino acids. The CDR3 sequence is CSAPRLAGIDTQYF. CDR3 nucleotides: TGCAGTGCTCCGCGACTAGCGGGCATAGATACGCAGTATTTT.